The 26 T cell receptor beta chains presented below share a single source sample, sequenced in a study of T cell clones after liver transplantation. Clones were read by immunoSEQ multiplex PCR, and TCRdb kept only the in-frame ones, dropping some. Of 90,000 to 120,000 clones listed, approximately 85% are singletons. Sequenced here: CD4+ T cells from blood, sampled before liver transplant. The receptor set was obtained from a human donor who received a liver transplant.

This clone was recorded once. The rearrangement links TRBV4-1 to TRBJ2-5; 7 bases fit TRBD2. Germline V gives CDR1 MGHRA, CDR2 YSYEKL. The CDR3 length is 13 residues. Trimming removed 0 bases from V and 7 bases from J; junction bases left unmatched: 2. CDR3 sequence reads: CASSQDQRGTQYF. The CDR3 nucleotides are TGCGCCAGCAGCCAAGATCAGCGGGGGACCCAGTACTTC.

This clone was seen once. This chain uses TRBV7-2 with TRBJ2-7; 9 bases are shared with TRBD1. CDR1 and CDR2 from the germline V gene are SGHTA and FQGNSA. The CDR3 extends over 15 amino acids. The V segment lost 7 bases and the J segment 3 bases; nucleotides outside the gene matches: 10. The CDR3 reads CASKPGTGNFYEQYF. The CDR3 region has the DNA TGTGCCAGCAAACCCGGGACAGGGAACTTCTACGAGCAGTACTTC.

The rearrangement uses TRBV27 and TRBJ2-2; a possible D gene is TRBD1 (6 bases). The CDR3 runs to 18 residues. V lost 5 bases and J 1 base, leaving 20 bases between the germline ends. Germline loops: CDR1 MNHEY, CDR2 SMNVEV (reference sequence). The CDR3 region is CASSPYLRQGMNTGELFF. The CDR3 DNA sequence: TGTGCCAGCAGTCCCTACCTTAGGCAGGGGATGAACACCGGGGAGCTGTTTTTT.

The chain couples TRBV7-9 to TRBJ2-5; D uncertain. The germline V and J ends were trimmed by 4 bases and 6 bases, with 21 bases remaining between them. The germline gives CDR1 SEHNR, CDR2 FQNEAQ (reference sequence). The CDR3 loop spans 16 amino acids. Written as DNA, the CDR3 is TGTGCCAGCAGCTCCCGGACGGATCCGCGCGGTCAGACCCAGTACTTC. This codes for CASSSRTDPRGQTQYF. Based on the CDR3 plus reference TRBV7-9 and TRBJ2-5, the full variable domain is DTGVSQNPRHKITKRGQNVTFRCDPISEHNRLYWYRQTLGQGPEFLTYFQNEAQLEKSRLLSDRFSAERPKGSFSTLEIQRTEQGDSAMYLCASSSRTDPRGQTQYFGPGTRLLVL.

This chain connects TRBV10-3 to TRBJ1-5; D is possibly TRBD1 (5 bases). Germline CDR1 reads ENHRY; CDR2 reads SYGVKD. The CDR3 is 15 amino acids. V was trimmed by 3 bases and J by 3 bases, leaving 12 bases between them. CDR3 amino acids: CAISDLGGVNQPQHF. The DNA of the CDR3 is TGTGCCATCAGTGATTTGGGGGGGGTCAATCAGCCCCAGCATTTT.

This rearrangement joins TRBV6-5 to TRBJ1-4, with D possibly being TRBD1 (5 bases). The CDR3 totals 13 residues. Per the germline V gene, CDR1 is MNHEY and CDR2 is SVGAGI. The CDR3 bases are TGTGCGGCTGGGGGAAGATCCTTCGAAAAACTGTTTTTT. It codes for CAAGGRSFEKLFF.

This clone showed up many times. The V call is TRBV19, the J call TRBJ1-1; D is unclear. The germline CDR1 and CDR2 sequences are LNHDA and SQIVND (reference sequence). V dropped 1 base and J dropped 5 bases, with 17 bases sitting between them. CDR3 length: 16 amino acids. The CDR3 DNA is TGTGCCAGTAGTATAGGATTGATCAACCCTTTAACTGAAGCTTTCTTT. Protein sequence: CASSIGLINPLTEAFF. Full variable domain (rest looked up from reference TRBV19 and TRBJ1-1): DGGITQSPKYLFRKEGQNVTLSCEQNLNHDAMYWYRQDPGQGLRLIYYSQIVNDFQKGDIAEGYSVSREKKESFPLTVTSAQKNPTAFYLCASSIGLINPLTEAFFGQGTRLTVV.

The rearrangement joins TRBV6-4 to TRBJ2-2; 11 nucleotides align to TRBD2. Germline lookup yields CDR1 MRHNA and CDR2 SNTAGT. The V gene end was trimmed by 6 bases and the J gene end by 0 bases; junction bases not matched to a gene: 9. CDR3 size: 18 residues. The CDR3 sequence is CASSAQGGLAANTGELFF. Here the CDR3 DNA reads TGTGCCAGCAGCGCCCAGGGGGGACTAGCGGCGAACACCGGGGAGCTGTTTTTT.

The sample holds a few counts of this clone. The gene calls are TRBV5-4 and TRBJ2-7, with 14 nucleotides matching TRBD2. The CDR3 spans 18 residues. CDR1 is SGHNT, CDR2 YYREEE, per germline (reference sequence). V trimming: 0 bases; J trimming: 2 bases; junction bases outside the gene matches: 7. CDR3 nucleotides: TGTGCCAGCAGCTTGGGCAGACTAGCGGGGGGGGACCCCTACGAGCAGTACTTC. This sequence encodes CASSLGRLAGGDPYEQYF.

The chain is built from TRBV23-1 and TRBJ2-1; D unclear. TRBV23-1 qualifies as an ORF whose function is uncertain. The CDR3 is 16 amino acids. V lost 4 bases and J 0 bases, leaving 13 bases between the germline ends. CDR3: CASSRVGKGSYNEQFF. The CDR3 DNA sequence: TGCGCCAGCAGTCGGGTAGGGAAGGGCTCCTACAATGAGCAGTTCTTC.

This clone appeared a single time. The V gene is TRBV6-5, the J gene TRBJ2-5; no clear D. The V gene's germline CDR1 is MNHEY and CDR2 SVGAGI. The CDR3 loop spans 13 amino acids. Deletions cut 5 bases from V and 4 bases from J, with 11 bases between. For the CDR3, the DNA is TGTGCCAGCAGTCGCGGCCTCGGAGAGACCCAGTACTTC. Translated, it gives CASSRGLGETQYF.

The chain combines TRBV15 with TRBJ2-3; unclear D gene. This CDR3 spans 17 amino acids. CDR1 LNHNV and CDR2 YYDKDF come from the germline V gene (reference sequence). Trimming removed 1 base at V and 1 base at J, with 15 bases between. CDR3 protein: CATSRGSSVEGTDTQYF. CDR3 bases: TGTGCCACCAGCAGAGGGAGTTCGGTGGAAGGCACAGATACGCAGTATTTT.

This rearrangement joins TRBV15 to TRBJ2-3; possibly TRBD2 for D (5 bases). The V end was cut by 3 bases, the J end by 8 bases, with 6 bases between. The CDR3 loop spans 11 amino acids. The germline V gene encodes CDR1 LNHNV and CDR2 YYDKDF (reference sequence). CDR3 DNA: TGTGCCACCAGCAGCGGGATTACGCAGTATTTT. Amino acid sequence: CATSSGITQYF.

J is TRBJ1-1 and V is TRBV6-5, with no clear D. The length of the CDR3 is 12 residues. Trimming shortened V by 5 bases and J by 3 bases, and 7 bases separated the two germline ends. Germline values: CDR1 MNHEY, CDR2 SVGAGI. CDR3 coding DNA: TGTGCCAGCAGTGCGAGTCACACTGAAGCTTTCTTT. Its protein is CASSASHTEAFF.

The chain employs TRBV7-9 and TRBJ1-1, with 10 bases fitting TRBD1. CDR1 and CDR2 (germline): SEHNR, FQNEAQ (reference sequence). Trimming at V came to 2 bases and at J to 5 bases, leaving 5 bases not matched to a gene. The CDR3 totals 15 residues. CDR3: CASSLTSDRGTEAFF. The CDR3 DNA reads TGTGCCAGCAGCTTAACCTCGGACAGGGGGACTGAAGCTTTCTTT.

V is TRBV18 and J is TRBJ1-2; D gene ambiguous. Trimming shortened V by 3 bases and J by 9 bases, and 20 bases separated the two germline ends. This CDR3 has 15 residues. Germline values: CDR1 KGHSH, CDR2 LQKENI. CDR3 nucleotide sequence: TGTGCCAGCTCACCGGGCCGGATGACGGTGGGCAGCTACACCTTC. Residues: CASSPGRMTVGSYTF.

The J gene is TRBJ2-3, the V gene TRBV18; a possible D gene is TRBD2 (7 bases). With 2 bases removed from V and 5 bases from J, the gap between germline ends came to 11 bases. The CDR3 is made up of 14 amino acids. Germline V gene lookup returns CDR1 KGHSH and CDR2 LQKENI. DNA for the CDR3: TGTGCCAGCTCACCAGGGGGGGGCCAAGATACGCAGTATTTT. Its translation is CASSPGGGQDTQYF. Supplemented by reference TRBV18 and TRBJ2-3, the full variable domain reads NAGVMQNPRHLVRRRGQEARLRCSPMKGHSHVYWYRQLPEEGLKFMVYLQKENIIDESGMPKERFSAEFPKEGPSILRIQQVVRGDSAAYFCASSPGGGQDTQYFGPGTRLTVL.

The chain joins TRBV4-1 to TRBJ2-7; TRBD1 agrees at 8 bases. V was pared by 4 bases and J by 2 bases, with 7 bases of the junction left unmatched. Germline CDR1 and CDR2: MGHRA and YSYEKL. The length of the CDR3 is 15 residues. The CDR3: CASSLYRGDPYEQYF. The CDR3 DNA is TGCGCCAGCAGCCTTTACAGGGGGGACCCCTACGAGCAGTACTTC.

The chain links TRBV27 to TRBJ1-1; 7 positions match TRBD1. CDR1 is MNHEY and CDR2 is SMNVEV in the germline V gene (reference sequence). This CDR3 is 16 amino acids long. The junction had 10 bases not matched to a gene; V was cut back by 5 bases and J by 1 base. The CDR3 DNA follows: TGTGCCAGCAGTAGGGGGCACGTCCGCCAGAACACTGAAGCTTTCTTT. This encodes CASSRGHVRQNTEAFF.

The rearrangement links TRBV21-1 to TRBJ2-7; the DNA was not used to check the table's D call, TRBD2. TRBV21-1 is an annotated pseudogene. The CDR3 is 17 amino acids. CDR3 residues: CASSKKDSGSYSYEQYF. CDR3 nucleotides: TGTGCCAGCAGCAAAAAGGATAGCGGGAGTTACTCCTACGAGCAGTACTTC.

The chain combines TRBV5-4 with TRBJ1-1; unclear D gene. The germline V gene has CDR1 SGHNT and CDR2 YYREEE (reference sequence). V lost 1 base to trimming and J lost 1 base, with 5 bases between them. CDR3 length equals 13 residues. In DNA form, the CDR3 reads TGTGCCAGCAGCTTGACAGCGAACACTGAAGCTTTCTTT. This codes for CASSLTANTEAFF.

CDR3: CASSRVQGGGELFF. For the CDR3, the DNA is TGTGCCAGCAGTCGCGTACAGGGTGGCGGGGAGCTGTTTTTT. The J gene is TRBJ2-2, the V gene TRBV6-5; maybe TRBD1 (6 bases). V was clipped by 5 bases and J by 7 bases, with 14 bases between them. Per the germline V gene, CDR1 is MNHEY and CDR2 is SVGAGI. The CDR3 extends over 14 amino acids.

The chain has TRBV7-8 and TRBJ1-2; D gene unclear. The germline V gene encodes CDR1 SGHVS and CDR2 FQNEAQ. The CDR3 sequence is 12 residues long. V lost 1 base, J lost 3 bases, and 3 bases lay in between. CDR3 DNA: TGTGCCAGCAGCTTAGGAGACTATGGCTACACCTTC. Translating gives CASSLGDYGYTF.

This chain joins TRBV11-2 and TRBJ2-1; TRBD1 is a possible D gene (6 bases). With 4 bases removed from V and 0 bases from J, the gap between germline ends came to 10 bases. The CDR3 runs 15 residues. Germline V gene lookup returns CDR1 SGHAT and CDR2 FQNNGV. This CDR3 reads CASSSTGISYNEQFF. The CDR3 DNA sequence: TGTGCCAGCAGCTCTACAGGGATCTCCTACAATGAGCAGTTCTTC.

With regard to this clone: Other DNA sequences from this sample encode an identical CDR3 as well. This sequence joins TRBV7-2 and TRBJ1-1; TRBD1 might be the D (6 bases). Trimming took 4 bases from V and 1 from J, leaving 7 bases between them. The length of the CDR3 is 13 residues. Germline V gene lookup returns CDR1 SGHTA and CDR2 FQGNSA. As DNA, the CDR3 is TGTGCCAGCAGCTCGGGACAGAACACTGAAGCTTTCTTT. It codes for CASSSGQNTEAFF.

The chain joins TRBV5-4 to TRBJ2-2; 9 bases line up with TRBD1. The CDR3 has 15 residues. Germline-derived CDR1 and CDR2 are SGHNT and YYREEE (reference sequence). V gave up 4 bases and J gave up 5 bases; unmatched junction bases: 6. In DNA form, the CDR3 reads TGTGCCAGCAGCCCGCGACAGGGGGGTACCGGGGAGCTGTTTTTT. It translates to CASSPRQGGTGELFF. The complete variable domain, with remaining parts taken from reference TRBV5-4 and TRBJ2-2, reads ETGVTQSPTHLIKTRGQQVTLRCSSQSGHNTVSWYQQALGQGPQFIFQYYREEENGRGNFPPRFSGLQFPNYSSELNVNALELDDSALYLCASSPRQGGTGELFFGEGSRLTVL.